This TCR beta chain was sequenced for a study of T cell repertoires and Cas9 in healthy adults. Study as a whole: CD4 and CD8 compartments: SpCas9-reactive T cells profiled for potency, cytotoxicity, lineage.

V gave up 0 bases and J gave up 3 bases; unmatched junction bases: 5. This CDR3 region has 17 residues. The germline gives CDR1 SGHDT, CDR2 YYEEEE. Profiled with immunoSEQ multiplex PCR; TCRdb holds only in-frame clones, not every one. The sample has about 20,000 clones; around 90% are singletons. Sequences were obtained from CD4+ effector T cells (CD127+, CD25-, CD137-, CD154-) from PBMCs; culture status not recorded. The rearrangement uses TRBV5-6 and TRBJ2-4; 11 bases fit TRBD1. The sequence came from a human donor in good health. The CDR3 loop is CASSLAGDRGDKNIQYF. The CDR3 nucleotides are TGTGCCAGCAGCTTGGCTGGGGACAGGGGGGACAAAAACATTCAGTACTTC.